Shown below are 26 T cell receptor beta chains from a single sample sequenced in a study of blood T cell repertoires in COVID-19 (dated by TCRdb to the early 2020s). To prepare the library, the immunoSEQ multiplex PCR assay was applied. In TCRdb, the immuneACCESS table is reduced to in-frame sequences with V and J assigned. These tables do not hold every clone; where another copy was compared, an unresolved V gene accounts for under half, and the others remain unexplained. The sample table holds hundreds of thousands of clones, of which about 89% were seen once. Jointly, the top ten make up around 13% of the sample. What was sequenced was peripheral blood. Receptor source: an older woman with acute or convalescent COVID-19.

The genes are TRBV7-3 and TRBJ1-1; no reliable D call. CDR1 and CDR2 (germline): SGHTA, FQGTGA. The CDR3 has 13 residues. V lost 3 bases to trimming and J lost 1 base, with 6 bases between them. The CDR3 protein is CASSFYRNTEAFF. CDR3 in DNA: TGTGCCAGCAGCTTCTACAGGAACACTGAAGCTTTCTTT.

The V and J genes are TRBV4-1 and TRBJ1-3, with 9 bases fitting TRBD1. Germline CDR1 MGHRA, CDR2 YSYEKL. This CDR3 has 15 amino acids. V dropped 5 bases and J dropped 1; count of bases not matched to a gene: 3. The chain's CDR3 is CASSGQGSSGNTIYF. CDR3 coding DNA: TGCGCCAGCAGCGGACAGGGGTCATCTGGAAACACCATATATTTT.

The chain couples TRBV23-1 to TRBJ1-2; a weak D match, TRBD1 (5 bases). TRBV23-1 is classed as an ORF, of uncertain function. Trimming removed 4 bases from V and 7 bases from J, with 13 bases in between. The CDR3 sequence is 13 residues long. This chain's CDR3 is CASSPSGKGGYTF. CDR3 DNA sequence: TGCGCCAGCAGTCCCTCAGGGAAGGGTGGCTACACCTTC.

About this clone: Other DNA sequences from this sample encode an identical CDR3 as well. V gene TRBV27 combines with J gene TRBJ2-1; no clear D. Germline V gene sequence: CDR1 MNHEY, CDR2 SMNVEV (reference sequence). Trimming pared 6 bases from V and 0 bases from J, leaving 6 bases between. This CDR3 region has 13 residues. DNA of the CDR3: TGTGCCAGCAGCCTTAGCTCCTACAATGAGCAGTTCTTC. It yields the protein CASSLSSYNEQFF.

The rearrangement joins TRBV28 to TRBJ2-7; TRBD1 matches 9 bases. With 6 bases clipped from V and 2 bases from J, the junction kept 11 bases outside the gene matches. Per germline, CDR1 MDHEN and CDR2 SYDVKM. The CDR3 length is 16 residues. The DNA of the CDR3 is TGTGCCAGCAGCTATGGGGACAGGGAAAGCGCCTACGAGCAGTACTTC. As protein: CASSYGDRESAYEQYF.

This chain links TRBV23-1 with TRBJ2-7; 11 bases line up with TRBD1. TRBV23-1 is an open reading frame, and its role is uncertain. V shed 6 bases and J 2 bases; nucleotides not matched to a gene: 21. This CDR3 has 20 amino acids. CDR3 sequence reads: CASSREGGQGARVFTYEQYF. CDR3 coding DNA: TGCGCCAGCAGCAGGGAGGGCGGACAGGGGGCGCGGGTTTTTACCTACGAGCAGTACTTC.

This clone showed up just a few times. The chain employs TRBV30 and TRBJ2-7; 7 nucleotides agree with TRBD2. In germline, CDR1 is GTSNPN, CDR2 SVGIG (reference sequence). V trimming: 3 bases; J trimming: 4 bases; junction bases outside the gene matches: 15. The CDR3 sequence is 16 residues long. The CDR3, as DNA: TGTGCCTGGAGAGGCCTAGCGGACAAATCTCGGTACGAGCAGTACTTC. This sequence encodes CAWRGLADKSRYEQYF.

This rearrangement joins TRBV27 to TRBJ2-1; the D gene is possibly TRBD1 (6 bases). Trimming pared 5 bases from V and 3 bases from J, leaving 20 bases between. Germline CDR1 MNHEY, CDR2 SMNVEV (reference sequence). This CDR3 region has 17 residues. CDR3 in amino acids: CASSLLSTGKGYNEQFF. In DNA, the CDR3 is TGTGCCAGCAGTCTCCTCTCCACAGGGAAGGGCTACAATGAGCAGTTCTTC.

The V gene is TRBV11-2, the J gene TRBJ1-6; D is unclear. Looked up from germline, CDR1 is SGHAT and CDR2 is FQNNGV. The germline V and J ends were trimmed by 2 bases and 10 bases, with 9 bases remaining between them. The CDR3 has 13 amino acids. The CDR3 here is CASSLLNGSPLHF. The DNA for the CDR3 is TGTGCCAGCAGCTTACTCAACGGGTCACCCCTCCACTTT.

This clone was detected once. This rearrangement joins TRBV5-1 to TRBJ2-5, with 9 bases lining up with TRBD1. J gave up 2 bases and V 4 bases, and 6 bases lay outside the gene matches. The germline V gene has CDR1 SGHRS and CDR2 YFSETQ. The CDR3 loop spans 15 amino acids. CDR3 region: CASSRGQGRQETQYF. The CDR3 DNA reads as TGCGCCAGCAGCCGGGGACAGGGACGGCAAGAGACCCAGTACTTC.

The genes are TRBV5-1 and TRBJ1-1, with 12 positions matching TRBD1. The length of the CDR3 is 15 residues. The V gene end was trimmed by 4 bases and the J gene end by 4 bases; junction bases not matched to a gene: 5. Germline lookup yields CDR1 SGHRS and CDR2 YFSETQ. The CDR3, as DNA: TGCGCCAGCAGCCAGGGACAGGGGGCTCGCACTGAAGCTTTCTTT. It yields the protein CASSQGQGARTEAFF.

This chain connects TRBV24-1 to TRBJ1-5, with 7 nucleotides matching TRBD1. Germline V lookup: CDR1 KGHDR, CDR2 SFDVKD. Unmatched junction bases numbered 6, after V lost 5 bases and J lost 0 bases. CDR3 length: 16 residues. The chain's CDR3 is CATSGPGQISNQPQHF. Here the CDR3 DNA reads TGTGCCACCAGTGGCCCGGGACAGATTAGCAATCAGCCCCAGCATTTT.

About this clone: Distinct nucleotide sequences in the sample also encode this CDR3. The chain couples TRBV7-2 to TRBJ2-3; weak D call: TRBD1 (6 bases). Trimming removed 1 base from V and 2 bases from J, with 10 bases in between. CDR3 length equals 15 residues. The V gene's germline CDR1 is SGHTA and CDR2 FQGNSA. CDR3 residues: CASSLDRVSTDTQYF. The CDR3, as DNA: TGTGCCAGCAGCTTAGACAGGGTTTCCACAGATACGCAGTATTTT.

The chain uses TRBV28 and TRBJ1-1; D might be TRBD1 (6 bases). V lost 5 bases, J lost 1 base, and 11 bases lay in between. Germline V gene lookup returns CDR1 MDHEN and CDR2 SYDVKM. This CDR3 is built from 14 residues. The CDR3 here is CASSETGANTEAFF. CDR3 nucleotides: TGTGCCAGCAGTGAGACAGGCGCGAACACTGAAGCTTTCTTT.

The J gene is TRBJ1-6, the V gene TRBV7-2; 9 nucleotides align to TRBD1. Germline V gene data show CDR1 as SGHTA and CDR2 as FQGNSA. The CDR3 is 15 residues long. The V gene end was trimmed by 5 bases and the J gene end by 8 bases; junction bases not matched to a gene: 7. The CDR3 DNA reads TGTGCCAGCAGCGGCACACAGGGGGCGGATTCACCCCTCCACTTT. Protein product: CASSGTQGADSPLHF.

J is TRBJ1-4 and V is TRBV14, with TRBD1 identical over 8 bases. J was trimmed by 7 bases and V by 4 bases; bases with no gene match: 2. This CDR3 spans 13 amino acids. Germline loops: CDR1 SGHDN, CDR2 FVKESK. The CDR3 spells CASSRGQGEKLFF. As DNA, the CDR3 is TGTGCCAGCAGCCGCGGACAGGGTGAAAAACTGTTTTTT. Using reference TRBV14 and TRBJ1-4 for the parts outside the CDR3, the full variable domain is EAGVTQFPSHSVIEKGQTVTLRCDPISGHDNLYWYRRVMGKEIKFLLHFVKESKQDESGMPNNRFLAERTGGTYSTLKVQPAELEDSGVYFCASSRGQGEKLFFGSGTQLSVL.

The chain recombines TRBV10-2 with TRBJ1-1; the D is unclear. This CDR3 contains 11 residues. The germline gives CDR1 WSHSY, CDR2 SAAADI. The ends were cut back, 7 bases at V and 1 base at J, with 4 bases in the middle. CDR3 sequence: CASIRNTEAFF. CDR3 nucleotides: TGCGCCAGCATTCGGAACACTGAAGCTTTCTTT.

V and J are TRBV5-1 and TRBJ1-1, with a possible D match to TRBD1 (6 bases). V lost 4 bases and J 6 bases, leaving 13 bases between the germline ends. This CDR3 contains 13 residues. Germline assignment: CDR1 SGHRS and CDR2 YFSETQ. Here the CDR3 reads CASSVQGRAEAFF. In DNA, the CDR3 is TGCGCCAGCAGCGTACAGGGAAGGGCTGAAGCTTTCTTT.

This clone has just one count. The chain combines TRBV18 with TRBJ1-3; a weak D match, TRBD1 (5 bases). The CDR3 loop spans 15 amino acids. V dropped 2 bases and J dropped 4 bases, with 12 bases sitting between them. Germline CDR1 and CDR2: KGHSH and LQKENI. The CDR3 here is CASSPLGVEGNTIYF. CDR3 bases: TGTGCCAGCTCACCATTAGGGGTCGAAGGAAACACCATATATTTT. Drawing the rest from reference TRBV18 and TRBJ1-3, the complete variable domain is NAGVMQNPRHLVRRRGQEARLRCSPMKGHSHVYWYRQLPEEGLKFMVYLQKENIIDESGMPKERFSAEFPKEGPSILRIQQVVRGDSAAYFCASSPLGVEGNTIYFGEGSWLTVV.

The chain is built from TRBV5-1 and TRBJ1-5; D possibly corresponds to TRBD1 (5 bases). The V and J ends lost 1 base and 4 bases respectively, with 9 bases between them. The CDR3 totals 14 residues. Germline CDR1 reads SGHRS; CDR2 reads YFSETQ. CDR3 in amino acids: CASSLRAGNQPQHF. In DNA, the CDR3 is TGCGCCAGCAGCTTGAGGGCAGGGAATCAGCCCCAGCATTTT.

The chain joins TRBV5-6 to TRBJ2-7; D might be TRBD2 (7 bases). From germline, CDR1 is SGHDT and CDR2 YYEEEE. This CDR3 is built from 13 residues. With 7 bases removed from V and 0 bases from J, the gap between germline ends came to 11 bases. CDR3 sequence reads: CASDAGASYEQYF. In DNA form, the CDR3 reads TGTGCCAGCGACGCGGGGGCCTCCTACGAGCAGTACTTC. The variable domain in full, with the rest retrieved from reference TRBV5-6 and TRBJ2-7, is DAGVTQSPTHLIKTRGQQVTLRCSPKSGHDTVSWYQQALGQGPQFIFQYYEEEERQRGNFPDRFSGHQFPNYSSELNVNALLLGDSALYLCASDAGASYEQYFGPGTRLTVT.

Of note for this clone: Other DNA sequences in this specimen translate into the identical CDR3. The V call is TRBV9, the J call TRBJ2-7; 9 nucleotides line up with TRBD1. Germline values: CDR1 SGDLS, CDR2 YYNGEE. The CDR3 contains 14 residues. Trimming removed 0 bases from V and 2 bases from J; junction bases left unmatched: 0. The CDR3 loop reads CASSVGQGAYEQYF. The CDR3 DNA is TGTGCCAGCAGCGTAGGACAGGGGGCCTACGAGCAGTACTTC.

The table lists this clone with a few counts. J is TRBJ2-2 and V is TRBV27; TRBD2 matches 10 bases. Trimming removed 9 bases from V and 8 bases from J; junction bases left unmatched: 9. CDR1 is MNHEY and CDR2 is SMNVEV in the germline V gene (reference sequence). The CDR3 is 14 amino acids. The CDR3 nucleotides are TGTGCCAGTCGGACTAGCGGAAACAGGGGGGAGCTGTTTTTT. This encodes CASRTSGNRGELFF.

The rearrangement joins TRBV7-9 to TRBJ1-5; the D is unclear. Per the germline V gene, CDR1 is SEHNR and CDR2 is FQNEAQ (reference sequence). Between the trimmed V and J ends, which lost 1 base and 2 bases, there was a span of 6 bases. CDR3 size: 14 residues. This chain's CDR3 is CASSLDSGNQPQHF. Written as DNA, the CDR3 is TGTGCCAGCAGCTTAGATTCCGGCAATCAGCCCCAGCATTTT.

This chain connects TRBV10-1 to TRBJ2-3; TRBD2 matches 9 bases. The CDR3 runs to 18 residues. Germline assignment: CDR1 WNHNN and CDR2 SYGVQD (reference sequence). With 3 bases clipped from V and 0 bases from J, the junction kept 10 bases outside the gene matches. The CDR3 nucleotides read TGCGCCAGCAGTGATTTGGCTAGCGGGGACCTTAGCACAGATACGCAGTATTTT. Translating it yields CASSDLASGDLSTDTQYF.

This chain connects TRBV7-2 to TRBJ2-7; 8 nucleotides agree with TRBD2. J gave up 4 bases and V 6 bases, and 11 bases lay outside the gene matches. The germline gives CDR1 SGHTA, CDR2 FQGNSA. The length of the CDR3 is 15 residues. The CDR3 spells CASSEGGSGVYEQYF. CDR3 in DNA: TGTGCCAGCAGTGAAGGTGGTAGCGGGGTTTACGAGCAGTACTTC.